Shown below are 5 T cell receptor beta chains from a single sample sequenced in a study of response to subunit inactivated influenza vaccine. TCRdb processed the RT-PCR reads anew with MiXCR; each CDR3 protein has one entry. The repertoire consists of a few hundred thousand distinct CDR3 sequences, with 9.5% to 13% occurring once and the leading ten covering more than 10%. The sample was PBMCs from blood, taken roughly 47 days after vaccination. These TCRs come from a man aged 50 or older who received an inactivated influenza vaccine.

Ten or more counts support this clonotype. The rearrangement uses TRBV12-3 or TRBV12-4 and TRBJ2-4; 9 bases are a match to TRBD1. This CDR3 contains 17 residues. Trimming cost V 0 bases and J 5 bases; bases outside gene matches: 8. CDR3 nucleotide sequence: TGTGCCAGCAGTTTAGCGCTAGGACAGGGGCCGCAAAACATTCAGTACTTC. Protein: CASSLALGQGPQNIQYF.

The V call is TRBV6-4, the J call TRBJ2-1; 7 bases are a match to TRBD2. The CDR3 has 17 residues. The trim removed 5 bases at V and 7 bases at J, leaving 17 bases unmatched. Per the germline V gene, CDR1 is MRHNA and CDR2 is SNTAGT. The CDR3 nucleotides are TGTGCCAGCAGTAGACGGGTTGGTGGCGGGAGCGGGAATGAGCAGTTCTTC. It yields the protein CASSRRVGGGSGNEQFF.

The chain couples TRBV27 to TRBJ2-1, with TRBD2 identical over 9 bases. Trimming removed 4 bases from V and 4 bases from J; junction bases left unmatched: 5. CDR3 length equals 15 residues. Germline-derived CDR1 and CDR2 are MNHEY and SMNVEV (reference sequence). Here the CDR3 reads CASSSTLAGYNEQFF. CDR3 in DNA: TGTGCCAGCAGTTCCACCCTAGCGGGGTACAATGAGCAGTTCTTC.

V is TRBV24-1 and J is TRBJ2-1; D ambiguous. There are 16 residues in the CDR3. V was cut by 0 bases and J by 4 bases, with 12 bases left in between. Germline CDR1 is KGHDR and CDR2 is SFDVKD. The CDR3 loop reads CATSDLSAGDYNEQFF. CDR3 bases: TGTGCCACCAGTGATTTGTCGGCAGGAGATTACAATGAGCAGTTCTTC.

The sample holds many counts of this clonotype. For the CDR3, the DNA is TGCGCCAGCAGCTTCAACTCTGGGGCCAACGTCCTGACTTTC. It encodes CASSFNSGANVLTF. V and J are TRBV5-1 and TRBJ2-6, with D hard to call. CDR3 length: 14 amino acids. The V gene lost 2 bases and the J gene lost 0 bases, with 3 bases spanning the gap. The germline V gene encodes CDR1 SGHRS and CDR2 YFSETQ.